This is a list of T cell receptor beta chains from one sample in a study of cytomegalovirus exposure and HLA in healthy donors. Generated by immunoSEQ multiplex PCR, the TCRdb table keeps only in-frame clones and is missing some. In the table there are about 140,000 clones, roughly 76% of which are singletons. The sample comprised PBMCs. These receptors were taken from a female donor in good health and CMV-seronegative. Both conserved end residues are part of each CDR3. The D gene is left open where the match is weak. Rows give clone size only sometimes, using once, few, many, or a class for an expanded clone.

TRBJ1-2	few	TRBV9	NA	TGTGCCAGCAGCGCCGGACAAGGGGACTATGGCTACACCTTC	CASSAGQGDYGYTF
TRBJ2-6	NA	TRBV28	NA	TGTGCCAGCAGTTTACGCGGGACCGGGGCCAACGTCCTGACTTTC	CASSLRGTGANVLTF
TRBJ1-2	NA	TRBV2	TRBD1	TGTGCCAGCTTTCCCAGGGGGTATGGCTACACCTTC	CASFPRGYGYTF
TRBJ2-7	NA	TRBV7-3	TRBD2	TGTGCCAGCAGCCCCGGGACTAGCGTCGCAGAGCAGTACTTC	CASSPGTSVAEQYF
TRBJ2-3	NA	TRBV28	NA	TGTGCCAGCAGCCATGACGGACAACCAAGCACAGATACGCAGTATTTT	CASSHDGQPSTDTQYF
TRBJ2-1	NA	TRBV5-1	NA	TGCGCCAGCAGCGCCGCCGGGTCTTACAATGAGCAGTTCTTC	CASSAAGSYNEQFF
TRBJ1-1	NA	TRBV27	NA	TGTGCCAGCAGTACCCCCGGGGGTTACGATACTGAAGCTTTCTTT	CASSTPGGYDTEAFF
TRBJ2-5	NA	TRBV19	TRBD2	TGTGCCACCAAACTAGCGGGAGAAGAGACCCAGTACTTC	CATKLAGEETQYF
TRBJ1-1	NA	TRBV15	NA	TGTGCCACCAGCAGAGAAGAAGGACAAACGAACACTGAAGCTTTCTTT	CATSREEGQTNTEAFF
TRBJ1-1	NA	TRBV28	NA	TGTGCCAGCAGGGACTTAAACTCTGAAGCTTTCTTT	CASRDLNSEAFF
TRBJ2-1	NA	TRBV13	TRBD2	TGTGCCAGCAGCTATAGTACTAGCGGGAGTAACAGGGGTGAGCAGTTCTTC	CASSYSTSGSNRGEQFF
TRBJ1-1	NA	TRBV5-4	NA	TGTGCCAGCAGTCGAGACAGTCTCAACACTGAAGCTTTCTTT	CASSRDSLNTEAFF
TRBJ2-4	NA	TRBV30	TRBD1	TGTGCCTGGAAGACAGGGGGCACTGGAAACATTCAGTACTTC	CAWKTGGTGNIQYF
TRBJ1-5	NA	TRBV28	TRBD1	TGTGCCAGCAGTACCGAGACAGGGGACTCCTACAATCAGCCCCAGCATTTT	CASSTETGDSYNQPQHF
TRBJ2-6	NA	TRBV28	NA	TGTGCCAGCAGTTTAACAGTCTCTGGGGCCAACGTCCTGACTTTC	CASSLTVSGANVLTF
TRBJ1-2	NA	TRBV9	NA	TGTGCCAGCAGCGCAGGGGAAAGTGGCTACACCTTC	CASSAGESGYTF
TRBJ1-1	NA	TRBV18	TRBD1	TGTGCCAGCTCACCATCACAGGGGCATGGTGAAGCTTTCTTT	CASSPSQGHGEAFF
TRBJ2-2	NA	TRBV7-8	NA	TGTGCCAGCAGCTTAGTCCGGGGGATGCCCGGGGAGCTGTTTTTT	CASSLVRGMPGELFF
TRBJ1-4	NA	TRBV28	TRBD1	TGTGCCAGCAGTTTGTCCGGGACAGGGTCGAATGAAAAACTGTTTTTT	CASSLSGTGSNEKLFF
TRBJ2-2	NA	TRBV19	NA	TGTGCCAGTAGACCGGACTGGGGGGCCGGGGAGCTGTTTTTT	CASRPDWGAGELFF
TRBJ2-7	NA	TRBV28	NA	TGTGCCAGCAGTTTGGGGCTAGCCTACGAGCAGTACTTC	CASSLGLAYEQYF
TRBJ1-4	NA	TRBV4-1	TRBD1	TGCGCCAGCAGCCAACCGCCGGACAGGACTAATGAAAAACTGTTTTTT	CASSQPPDRTNEKLFF
TRBJ2-2	NA	TRBV29-1	TRBD2	TGCAGCGTCCGACTAGCGGGAGTGTCCAACACCGGGGAGCTGTTTTTT	CSVRLAGVSNTGELFF
TRBJ2-3	once	TRBV29-1	TRBD2	TGCAGCGTTGGGGGACTAGCGGGAGCGATTGGTGGCACAGATACGCAGTATTTT	CSVGGLAGAIGGTDTQYF
TRBJ1-2	NA	TRBV15	NA	TGTGCCACCAGACAACTCGGGGGTCAGACTAACTATGGCTACACCTTC	CATRQLGGQTNYGYTF
TRBJ2-1	once	TRBV27	NA	TGTGCCAGCAGTTTTAGTGCTCGCGAGCAGTTCTTC	CASSFSAREQFF
TRBJ2-7	NA	TRBV30	TRBD1	TGTGCCTGGAGCCCCTGGGACAGCTACGAGCAGTACTTC	CAWSPWDSYEQYF
TRBJ1-2	NA	TRBV29-1	TRBD1	TGCAGCGTTGACCCGGGACAGGAGGGGCGGTATGGCTACACCTTC	CSVDPGQEGRYGYTF
TRBJ2-5	NA	TRBV21-1	NA	TGTGCCAGCAGCAAGATAATAGGCGGGGGAGAGACCCAGTACTTC	CASSKIIGGGETQYF
TRBJ2-7	NA	TRBV28	TRBD2	TGTGCCAGCAGAGCGGGAGCCTCCTACGAGCAGTACTTC	CASRAGASYEQYF
TRBJ2-1	NA	TRBV5-6	NA	TGTGCCAGCAGCTTCGCCATTAGCTCCTACAATGAGCAGTTCTTC	CASSFAISSYNEQFF
TRBJ2-2	NA	TRBV28	NA	TGTGCCAGCAGTCGAGGGATCACCGGGGAGCTGTTTTTT	CASSRGITGELFF
TRBJ1-5	NA	TRBV6-1	NA	TGTGCCAGCTCCGAGGAGTCCCAGCATTTT	CASSEESQHF
TRBJ2-3	few	TRBV28	TRBD1	TGTGCCAGCAGTTTCAGGACAGGGGTAGATACGCAGTATTTT	CASSFRTGVDTQYF
TRBJ2-3	NA	TRBV2	TRBD2	TGTGCCAGCAGAGTCATAGCGGGAGAGGCAGATACGCAGTATTTT	CASRVIAGEADTQYF
TRBJ2-1	once	TRBV7-9	NA	TGTGCCAGCAGCTTGGAGGGCGCTGATTGGGATGAGCAGTTCTTC	CASSLEGADWDEQFF
TRBJ2-5	NA	TRBV21-1	NA	TGTGCCAGCAGCGTAGGGAGTGCCCAGTACTTC	CASSVGSAQYF
TRBJ1-1	NA	TRBV19	NA	TGTGCCAGTAGTGGAGATATCAACACTGAAGCTTTCTTT	CASSGDINTEAFF
TRBJ1-5	NA	TRBV9	NA	TGTGCCAGCAGCCCCCATGAGGGAAGCAATCAGCCCCAGCATTTT	CASSPHEGSNQPQHF
TRBJ1-5	once	TRBV6-6	TRBD1	TGTGCCAGCAGTTACCTGGGACAGGGTAGCACTCAGCCCCAGCATTTT	CASSYLGQGSTQPQHF
TRBJ1-1	NA	TRBV7-9	NA	TGTGCCAGCAGCTTTTCAGGTGAAGCTTTCTTT	CASSFSGEAFF
TRBJ1-1	NA	TRBV30	TRBD1	TGTGCCTGGAGTTTTGGACAGGGGGCTGAAGCTTTCTTT	CAWSFGQGAEAFF
TRBJ2-4	NA	TRBV27	TRBD1	TGTGCCAGCAGTGGGACAGGGCACGGAAACATTCAGTACTTC	CASSGTGHGNIQYF
TRBJ2-2	NA	TRBV6-5	TRBD1	TGTGCCAGCAGCCTTGGACAGGGTATGACCGGGGAGCTGTTTTTT	CASSLGQGMTGELFF
TRBJ2-3	once	TRBV28	NA	TGTGCCAGCAGTTTATGGGAGGGGGCGTCAGATACGCAGTATTTT	CASSLWEGASDTQYF
TRBJ2-7	NA	TRBV18	TRBD2	TGTGCCAGCTCACCAAGGCTAGCGGGAACCTACGAGCAGTACTTC	CASSPRLAGTYEQYF
TRBJ1-5	NA	TRBV29-1	TRBD1	TGCAGCGCTCGGGACAGGGAAGATCTGCCCCAGCATTTT	CSARDREDLPQHF
TRBJ2-5	NA	TRBV28	TRBD1	TGTGCATCAAAACAGGGGCACGAGACCCAGTACTTC	CASKQGHETQYF
TRBJ1-3	NA	TRBV30	NA	TGTGCCTGGACGAGCGGGGTTCGGAACACCATATATTTT	CAWTSGVRNTIYF
TRBJ1-1	NA	TRBV6-5	TRBD1	TGTGCCGGCAGTCGGACAGGGGCGGAAGCTTTCTTT	CAGSRTGAEAFF